Listed below are T cell receptor beta chains from one sample, sequenced in a study of glioma-infiltrating T cells. A single record per CDR3 protein comes from TCRdb applying MiXCR to the multiplex PCR reads. The table lists more than 100,000 distinct CDR3 sequences, about 28% of them singletons. Input material: glioma tissue, nonneoplastic brain tissue, or PBMCs (not recorded which). The source is a human donor with low-grade glioma or glioblastoma, undergoing nonglioma brain surgery, or in good health (not recorded which). The CDR3 runs from the conserved cysteine through the conserved F or W. The order of the fields is D gene, V gene, clone size, J gene, CDR3 DNA, CDR3 protein. A D gene is named only where the DNA matches it firmly. Some rows have no size entry. The others give once, few or many, or a class for an expanded clone.

d_call: TRBD1
v_call: TRBV20-1
clone_size: many
j_call: TRBJ1-5
cdr3_nt: TGCAGTGCTAGACCCGGGACAGATAGTGGTCAGCCCCAGCATTTT
cdr3_aa: CSARPGTDSGQPQHF

d_call: TRBD2
v_call: TRBV24-1
clone_size: many
j_call: TRBJ2-3
cdr3_nt: TGTGCCACCAGTGATTTTAGAGCGGGGGCGGATACGCAGTATTTT
cdr3_aa: CATSDFRAGADTQYF

d_call: TRBD2
v_call: TRBV3-1
clone_size: .
j_call: TRBJ2-7
cdr3_nt: TGTGCCAGCAGCCAAGTGCAGCGGGGGGGGGGTGAGCAGTACTTC
cdr3_aa: CASSQVQRGGGEQYF

d_call: .
v_call: TRBV6-2/TRBV6-3
clone_size: many
j_call: TRBJ2-2
cdr3_nt: TGTGCCAGCAGTTATTCACGTGAGGGCACCGGGGAGCTGTTTTTT
cdr3_aa: CASSYSREGTGELFF

d_call: TRBD2
v_call: TRBV7-2
clone_size: few
j_call: TRBJ2-5
cdr3_nt: TGTGCCAGCAGCCTCTCGGGCGGGGGGGCCAGTTTGGAGACCCAGTACTTC
cdr3_aa: CASSLSGGGASLETQYF

d_call: TRBD1
v_call: TRBV12-3/TRBV12-4
clone_size: .
j_call: TRBJ1-5
cdr3_nt: TGTGCCAGCAGTCCTAGGACAGGGGGAAATCAGCCCCAGCATTTT
cdr3_aa: CASSPRTGGNQPQHF

d_call: TRBD1
v_call: TRBV12-3/TRBV12-4
clone_size: .
j_call: TRBJ2-3
cdr3_nt: TGTGCCAGCAGCCTCGGGACAGGGGTAGCAGATACGCAGTATTTT
cdr3_aa: CASSLGTGVADTQYF

d_call: .
v_call: TRBV6-4
clone_size: many
j_call: TRBJ2-3
cdr3_nt: TGTGCCAGCAGTATCTCCGATACAGATACGCAGTATTTT
cdr3_aa: CASSISDTDTQYF

d_call: TRBD1
v_call: TRBV19
clone_size: .
j_call: TRBJ2-1
cdr3_nt: TGTGCCAGTAGGACAGGGGGAATCTGCAATGAGCAGTTCTTC
cdr3_aa: CASRTGGICNEQFF

d_call: TRBD2
v_call: TRBV20-1
clone_size: many
j_call: TRBJ2-7
cdr3_nt: TGCAGTGCTATACGGAGCGGGGGTTTAAACGAGCAGTACTTC
cdr3_aa: CSAIRSGGLNEQYF

d_call: .
v_call: TRBV4-2
clone_size: .
j_call: TRBJ2-7
cdr3_nt: TGTGCCAGCAGCCAAAGCAGGACAGCCTACGAGCAGTACTTC
cdr3_aa: CASSQSRTAYEQYF